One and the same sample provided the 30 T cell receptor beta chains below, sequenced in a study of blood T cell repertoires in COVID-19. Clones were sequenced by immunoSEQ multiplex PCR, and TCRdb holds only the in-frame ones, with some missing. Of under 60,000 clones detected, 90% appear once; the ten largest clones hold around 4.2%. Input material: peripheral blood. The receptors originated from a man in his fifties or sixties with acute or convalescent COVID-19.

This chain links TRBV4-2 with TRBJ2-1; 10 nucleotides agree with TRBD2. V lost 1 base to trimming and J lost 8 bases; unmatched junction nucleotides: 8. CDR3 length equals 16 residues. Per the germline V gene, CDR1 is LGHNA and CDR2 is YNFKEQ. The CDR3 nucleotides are TGTGCCAGCAGCCAAGCGTTCGCTAGCGGGAGCGATGAGCAGTTCTTC. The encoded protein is CASSQAFASGSDEQFF.

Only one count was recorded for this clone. Written as DNA, the CDR3 is TGTGCCACCAGCAGAGCGGGGGAAAATCAGCCCCAGCATTTT. It specifies CATSRAGENQPQHF. The V call is TRBV15, the J call TRBJ1-5; D perhaps matches TRBD1 (5 bases). Germline V lookup: CDR1 LNHNV, CDR2 YYDKDF (reference sequence). The V end lost 1 base, the J end lost 4 bases, and 8 bases lay between the germline ends. This CDR3 has 14 residues.

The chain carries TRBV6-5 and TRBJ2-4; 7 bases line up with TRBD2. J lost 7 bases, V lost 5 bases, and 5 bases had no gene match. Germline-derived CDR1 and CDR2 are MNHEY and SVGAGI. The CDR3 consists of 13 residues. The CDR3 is CASSTPGGNIQYF. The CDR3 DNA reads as TGTGCCAGCAGTACCCCCGGGGGGAACATTCAGTACTTC.

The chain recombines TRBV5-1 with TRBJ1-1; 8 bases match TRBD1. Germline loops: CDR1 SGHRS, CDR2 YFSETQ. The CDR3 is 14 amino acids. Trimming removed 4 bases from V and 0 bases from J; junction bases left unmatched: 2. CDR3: CASSLGQVNTEAFF. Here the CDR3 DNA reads TGCGCCAGCAGCCTGGGACAGGTGAACACTGAAGCTTTCTTT.

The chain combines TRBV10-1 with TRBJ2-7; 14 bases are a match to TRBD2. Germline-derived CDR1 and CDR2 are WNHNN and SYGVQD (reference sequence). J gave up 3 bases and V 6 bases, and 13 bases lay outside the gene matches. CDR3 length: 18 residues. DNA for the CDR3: TGCGCCAGCAGGAGGGGGATAGGACTAGCGGGAGGCCTCTACGAGCAGTACTTC. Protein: CASRRGIGLAGGLYEQYF.

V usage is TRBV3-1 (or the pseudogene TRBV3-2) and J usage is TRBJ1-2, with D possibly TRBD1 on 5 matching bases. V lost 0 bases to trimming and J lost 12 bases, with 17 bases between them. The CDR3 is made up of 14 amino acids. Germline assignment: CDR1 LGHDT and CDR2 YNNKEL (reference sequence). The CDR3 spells CASSQDRQGKSHTF. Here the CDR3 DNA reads TGTGCCAGCAGCCAAGATCGCCAGGGAAAGAGCCACACCTTC.

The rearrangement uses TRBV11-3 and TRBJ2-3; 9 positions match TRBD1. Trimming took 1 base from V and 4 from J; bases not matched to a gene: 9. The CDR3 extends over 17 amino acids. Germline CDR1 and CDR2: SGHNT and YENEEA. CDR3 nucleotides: TGTGCCAGCAGCTTAGTGGCGGGGACAGGGAGAGCAGATACGCAGTATTTT. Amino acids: CASSLVAGTGRADTQYF.

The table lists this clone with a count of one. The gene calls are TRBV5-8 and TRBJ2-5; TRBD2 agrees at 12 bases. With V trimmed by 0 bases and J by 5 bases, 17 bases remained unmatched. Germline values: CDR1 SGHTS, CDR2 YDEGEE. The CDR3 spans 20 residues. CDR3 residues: CASSLEGPRLTSGRWETQYF. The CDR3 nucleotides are TGTGCCAGCAGCTTGGAGGGGCCTAGGTTGACTAGCGGGAGATGGGAGACCCAGTACTTC.

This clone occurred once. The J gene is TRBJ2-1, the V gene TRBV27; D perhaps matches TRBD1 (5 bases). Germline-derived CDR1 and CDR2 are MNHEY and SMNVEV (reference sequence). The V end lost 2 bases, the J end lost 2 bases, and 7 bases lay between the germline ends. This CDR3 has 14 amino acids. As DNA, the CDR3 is TGTGCCAGCAGTTTAAGGGGTACCTACAATGAGCAGTTCTTC. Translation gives CASSLRGTYNEQFF.

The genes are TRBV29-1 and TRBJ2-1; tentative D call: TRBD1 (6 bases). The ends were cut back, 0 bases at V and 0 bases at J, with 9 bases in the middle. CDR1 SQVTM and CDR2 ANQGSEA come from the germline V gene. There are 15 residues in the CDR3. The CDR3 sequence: CSVEDGTSSYNEQFF. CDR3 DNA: TGCAGCGTTGAAGACGGGACAAGCTCCTACAATGAGCAGTTCTTC.

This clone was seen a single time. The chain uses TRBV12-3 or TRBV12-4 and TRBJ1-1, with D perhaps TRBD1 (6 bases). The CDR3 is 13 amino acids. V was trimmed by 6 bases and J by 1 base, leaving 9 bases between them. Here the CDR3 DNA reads TGTGCCAGCAGCCCACAGGGGAACACTGAAGCTTTCTTT. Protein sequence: CASSPQGNTEAFF.

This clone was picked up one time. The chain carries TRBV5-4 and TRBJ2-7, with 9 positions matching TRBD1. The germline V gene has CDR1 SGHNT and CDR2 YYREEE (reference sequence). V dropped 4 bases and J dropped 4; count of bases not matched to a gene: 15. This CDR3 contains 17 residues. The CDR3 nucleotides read TGTGCCAGCAGCCCCCCAGGCGGAACAGGGGGCCCTTACGAGCAGTACTTC. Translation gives CASSPPGGTGGPYEQYF. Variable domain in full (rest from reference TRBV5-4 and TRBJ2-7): ETGVTQSPTHLIKTRGQQVTLRCSSQSGHNTVSWYQQALGQGPQFIFQYYREEENGRGNFPPRFSGLQFPNYSSELNVNALELDDSALYLCASSPPGGTGGPYEQYFGPGTRLTVT.

The CDR3 nucleotides are TGCAGCGGTTTACAGGGGGCGAGAGATACGCAGTATTTT. Its translation: CSGLQGARDTQYF. The rearrangement links TRBV29-1 to TRBJ2-3; TRBD1 aligns across 9 bases. The CDR3 has 13 amino acids. Germline loops: CDR1 SQVTM, CDR2 ANQGSEA. The V and J ends lost 7 bases and 5 bases, in that order; junction bases with no gene match: 7.

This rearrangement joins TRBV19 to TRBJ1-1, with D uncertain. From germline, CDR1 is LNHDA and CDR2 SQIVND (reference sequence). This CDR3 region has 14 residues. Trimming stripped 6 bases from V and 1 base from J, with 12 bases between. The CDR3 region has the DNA TGTGCCAGTAGCCCCCCCCCGGGGAACACTGAAGCTTTCTTT. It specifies CASSPPPGNTEAFF. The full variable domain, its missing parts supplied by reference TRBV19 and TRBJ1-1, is DGGITQSPKYLFRKEGQNVTLSCEQNLNHDAMYWYRQDPGQGLRLIYYSQIVNDFQKGDIAEGYSVSREKKESFPLTVTSAQKNPTAFYLCASSPPPGNTEAFFGQGTRLTVV.

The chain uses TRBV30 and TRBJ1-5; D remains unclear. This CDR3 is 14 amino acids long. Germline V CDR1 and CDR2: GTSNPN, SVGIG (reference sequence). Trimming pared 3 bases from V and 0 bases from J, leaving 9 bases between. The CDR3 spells CAWSRHTSNQPQHF. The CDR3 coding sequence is TGTGCCTGGAGCCGACACACTAGCAATCAGCCCCAGCATTTT.

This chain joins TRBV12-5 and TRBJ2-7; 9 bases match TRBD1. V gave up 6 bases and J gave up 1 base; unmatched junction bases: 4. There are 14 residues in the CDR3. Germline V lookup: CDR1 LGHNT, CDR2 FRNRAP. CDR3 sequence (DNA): TGTGCTAGTGGCCCCGGGACAGGGTCCTACGAGCAGTACTTC. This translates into CASGPGTGSYEQYF.

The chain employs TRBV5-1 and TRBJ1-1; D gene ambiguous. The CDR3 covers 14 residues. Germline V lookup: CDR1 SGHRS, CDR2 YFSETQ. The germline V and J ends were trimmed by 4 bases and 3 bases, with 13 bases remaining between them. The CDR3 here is CASSQPTRDTEAFF. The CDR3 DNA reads TGCGCCAGCAGCCAACCCACCCGAGACACTGAAGCTTTCTTT.

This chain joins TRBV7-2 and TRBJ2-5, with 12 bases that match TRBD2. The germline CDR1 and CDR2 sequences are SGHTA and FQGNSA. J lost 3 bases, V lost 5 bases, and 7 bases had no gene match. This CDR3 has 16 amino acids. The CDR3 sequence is CASSAGLAGPKETQYF. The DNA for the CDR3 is TGTGCCAGCAGCGCTGGACTAGCGGGGCCTAAAGAGACCCAGTACTTC.

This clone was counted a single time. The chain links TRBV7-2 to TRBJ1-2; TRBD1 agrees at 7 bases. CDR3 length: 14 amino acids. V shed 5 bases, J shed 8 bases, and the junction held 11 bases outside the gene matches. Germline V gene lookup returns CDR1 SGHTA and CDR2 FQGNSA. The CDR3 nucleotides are TGTGCCAGCAGCCCCCGGGACAGCTCTTGGGGCTACACCTTC. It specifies CASSPRDSSWGYTF.

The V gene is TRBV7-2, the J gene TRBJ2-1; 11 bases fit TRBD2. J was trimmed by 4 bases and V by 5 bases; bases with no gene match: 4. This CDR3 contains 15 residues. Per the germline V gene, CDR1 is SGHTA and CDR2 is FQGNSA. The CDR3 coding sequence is TGTGCCAGCAGCCTGGGACTAGCGGTTTACAATGAGCAGTTCTTC. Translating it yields CASSLGLAVYNEQFF.

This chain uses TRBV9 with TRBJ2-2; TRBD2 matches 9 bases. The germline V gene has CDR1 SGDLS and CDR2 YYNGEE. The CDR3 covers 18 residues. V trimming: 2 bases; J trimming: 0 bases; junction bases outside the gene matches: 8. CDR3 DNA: TGTGCCAGCAGCGTTCGGGTTAGCGGGGGTGCGAACACCGGGGAGCTGTTTTTT. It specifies CASSVRVSGGANTGELFF. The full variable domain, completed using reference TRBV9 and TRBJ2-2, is DSGVTQTPKHLITATGQRVTLRCSPRSGDLSVYWYQQSLDQGLQFLIQYYNGEERAKGNILERFSAQQFPDLHSELNLSSLELGDSALYFCASSVRVSGGANTGELFFGEGSRLTVL.

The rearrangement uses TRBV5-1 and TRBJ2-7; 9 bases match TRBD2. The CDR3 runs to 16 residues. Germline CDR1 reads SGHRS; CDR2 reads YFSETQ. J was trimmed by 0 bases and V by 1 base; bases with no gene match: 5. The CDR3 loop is CASSLTSGLSSYEQYF. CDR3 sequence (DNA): TGCGCCAGCAGCTTGACTAGCGGGTTGAGCTCCTACGAGCAGTACTTC.

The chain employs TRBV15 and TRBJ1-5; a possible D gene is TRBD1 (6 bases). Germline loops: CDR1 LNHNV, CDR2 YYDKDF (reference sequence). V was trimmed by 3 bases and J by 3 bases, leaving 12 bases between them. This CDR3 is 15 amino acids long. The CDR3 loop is CATSRDTGHNQPQHF. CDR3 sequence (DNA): TGTGCCACCAGCAGGGATACAGGGCACAATCAGCCCCAGCATTTT.

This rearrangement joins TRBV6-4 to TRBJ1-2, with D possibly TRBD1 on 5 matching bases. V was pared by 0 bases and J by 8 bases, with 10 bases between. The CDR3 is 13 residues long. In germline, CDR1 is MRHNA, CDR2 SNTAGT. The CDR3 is CASSDSGGVGYTF. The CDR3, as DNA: TGTGCCAGCAGTGACTCGGGGGGTGTCGGCTACACCTTC.

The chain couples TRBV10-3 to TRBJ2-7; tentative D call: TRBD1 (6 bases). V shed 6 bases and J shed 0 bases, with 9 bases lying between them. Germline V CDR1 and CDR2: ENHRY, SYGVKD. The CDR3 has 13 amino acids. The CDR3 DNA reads TGTGCCATCAGCCGGGACACCTCCTACGAGCAGTACTTC. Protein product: CAISRDTSYEQYF.

CDR3 DNA: TGTGCCAGCTCACCATTTTCTGGGACAGGGGGCAACGAGCAGTACTTC. It specifies CASSPFSGTGGNEQYF. This chain uses TRBV18 with TRBJ2-7, with 12 bases fitting TRBD1. Germline CDR1 and CDR2: KGHSH and LQKENI. The CDR3 runs 16 residues. J was trimmed by 5 bases and V by 2 bases; bases with no gene match: 7.

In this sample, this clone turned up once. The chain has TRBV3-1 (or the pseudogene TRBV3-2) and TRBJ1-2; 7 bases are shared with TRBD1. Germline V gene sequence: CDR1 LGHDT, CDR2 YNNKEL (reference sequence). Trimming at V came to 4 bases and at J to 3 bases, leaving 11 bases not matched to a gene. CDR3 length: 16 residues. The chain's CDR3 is CASSPRTGPIYYGYTF. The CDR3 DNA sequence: TGTGCCAGCAGCCCAAGGACAGGCCCTATTTACTATGGCTACACCTTC.

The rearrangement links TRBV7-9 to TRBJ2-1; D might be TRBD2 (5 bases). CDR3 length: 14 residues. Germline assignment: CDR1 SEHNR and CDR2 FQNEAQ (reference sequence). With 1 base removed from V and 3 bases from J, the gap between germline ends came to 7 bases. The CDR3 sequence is CASSLGSDYNEQFF. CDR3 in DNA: TGTGCCAGCAGCTTAGGTAGCGACTACAATGAGCAGTTCTTC.

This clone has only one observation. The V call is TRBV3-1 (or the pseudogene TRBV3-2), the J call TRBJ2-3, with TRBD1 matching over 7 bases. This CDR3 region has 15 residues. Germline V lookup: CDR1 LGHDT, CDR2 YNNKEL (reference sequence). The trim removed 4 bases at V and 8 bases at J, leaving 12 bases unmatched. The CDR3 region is CASSLRQGVRGTQYF. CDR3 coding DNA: TGTGCCAGCAGCCTCAGACAGGGCGTACGCGGTACGCAGTATTTT.

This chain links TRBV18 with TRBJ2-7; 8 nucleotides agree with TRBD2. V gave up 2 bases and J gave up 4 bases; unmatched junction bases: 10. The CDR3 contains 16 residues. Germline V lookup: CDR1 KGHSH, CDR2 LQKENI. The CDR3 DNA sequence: TGTGCCAGCTCACCAGAACCCAGCGGGAGAGAATACGAGCAGTACTTC. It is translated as CASSPEPSGREYEQYF.